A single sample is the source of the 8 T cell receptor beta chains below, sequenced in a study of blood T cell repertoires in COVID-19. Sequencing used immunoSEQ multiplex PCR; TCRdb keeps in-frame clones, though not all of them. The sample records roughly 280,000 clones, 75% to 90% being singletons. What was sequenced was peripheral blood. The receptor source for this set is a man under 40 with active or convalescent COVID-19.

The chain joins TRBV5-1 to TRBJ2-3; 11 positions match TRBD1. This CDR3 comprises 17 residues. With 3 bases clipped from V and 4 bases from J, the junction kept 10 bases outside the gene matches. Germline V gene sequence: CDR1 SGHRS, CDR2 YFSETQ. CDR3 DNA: TGCGCCAGCAGCTGGGACTCCCGGGACAGGGGGGCAGATACGCAGTATTTT. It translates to CASSWDSRDRGADTQYF.

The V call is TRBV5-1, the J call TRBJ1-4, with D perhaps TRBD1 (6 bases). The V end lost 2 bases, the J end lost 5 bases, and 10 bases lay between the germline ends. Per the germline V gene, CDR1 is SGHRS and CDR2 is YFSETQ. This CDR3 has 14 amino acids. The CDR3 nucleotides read TGCGCCAGCAGCTTCCGCCAGGGGAATGAAAAACTGTTTTTT. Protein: CASSFRQGNEKLFF.

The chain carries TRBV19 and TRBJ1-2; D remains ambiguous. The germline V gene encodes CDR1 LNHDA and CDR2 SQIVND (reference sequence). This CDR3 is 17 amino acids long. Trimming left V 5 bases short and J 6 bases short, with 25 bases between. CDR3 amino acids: CASSPREAGDGRDGYTF. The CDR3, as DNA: TGTGCCAGTAGTCCCCGGGAGGCAGGCGACGGGCGTGATGGCTACACCTTC.

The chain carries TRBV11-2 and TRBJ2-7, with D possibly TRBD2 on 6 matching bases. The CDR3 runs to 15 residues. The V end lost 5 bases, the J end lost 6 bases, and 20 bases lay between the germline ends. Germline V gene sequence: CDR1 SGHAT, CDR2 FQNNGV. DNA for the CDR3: TGTGCCAGCAGCCGGACGGGAGAGGGTTCGAGCGAGCAGTACTTC. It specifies CASSRTGEGSSEQYF. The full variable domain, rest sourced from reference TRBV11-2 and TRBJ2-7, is EAGVAQSPRYKIIEKRQSVAFWCNPISGHATLYWYQQILGQGPKLLIQFQNNGVVDDSQLPKDRFSAERLKGVDSTLKIQPAKLEDSAVYLCASSRTGEGSSEQYFGPGTRLTVT.

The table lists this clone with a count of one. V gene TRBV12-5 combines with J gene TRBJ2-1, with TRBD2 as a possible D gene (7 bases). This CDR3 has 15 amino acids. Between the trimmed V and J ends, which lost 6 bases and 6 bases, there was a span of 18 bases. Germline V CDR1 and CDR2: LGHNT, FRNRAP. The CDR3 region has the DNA TGTGCTAGTGGGCCCTTGGCGGGGGCCCCCAATGAGCAGTTCTTC. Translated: CASGPLAGAPNEQFF.

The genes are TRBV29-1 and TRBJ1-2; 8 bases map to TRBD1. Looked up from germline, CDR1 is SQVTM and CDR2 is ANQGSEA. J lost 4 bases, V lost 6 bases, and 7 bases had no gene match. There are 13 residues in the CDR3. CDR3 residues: CSVSGGEAYGYTF. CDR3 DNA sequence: TGCAGCGTCTCAGGGGGCGAGGCCTATGGCTACACCTTC.

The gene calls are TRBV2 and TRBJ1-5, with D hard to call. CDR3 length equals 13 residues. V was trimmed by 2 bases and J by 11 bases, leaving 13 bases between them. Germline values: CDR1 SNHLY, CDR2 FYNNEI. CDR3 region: CASSESWRSSQHF. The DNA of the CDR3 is TGTGCCAGCAGTGAATCTTGGCGGTCCTCCCAGCATTTT.

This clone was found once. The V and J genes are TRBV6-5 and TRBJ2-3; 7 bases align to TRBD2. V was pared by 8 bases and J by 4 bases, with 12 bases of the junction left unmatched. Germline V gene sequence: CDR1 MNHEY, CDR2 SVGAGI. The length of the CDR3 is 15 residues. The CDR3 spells CASGGGTEKADTQYF. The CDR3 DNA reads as TGTGCCAGCGGGGGGGGGACGGAAAAGGCAGATACGCAGTATTTT.